The 10 T cell receptor beta chains listed next were all sequenced from one sample in a study of blood T cell repertoires in COVID-19. Profiled with immunoSEQ multiplex PCR; TCRdb holds only in-frame clones, not every one. This sample carries 130,000 to 150,000 clones, 85% of them seen once, and the ten largest clones take around 6.2%. Input material: PBMCs or T cells enriched from blood (not recorded which). Every receptor here comes from a woman between 35 and 50 years old who had recovered from COVID-19.

This clone was recorded only once. The V and J genes are TRBV29-1 and TRBJ2-3; D gene ambiguous. In germline, CDR1 is SQVTM, CDR2 ANQGSEA. This CDR3 is built from 13 residues. The V end was cut by 5 bases, the J end by 7 bases, with 16 bases between. This CDR3 reads CSVILANPYTQYF. The CDR3 nucleotides are TGCAGCGTTATTCTCGCGAACCCCTATACGCAGTATTTT.

This clone has a count of ten or more. This rearrangement joins TRBV11-1 to TRBJ2-7; 9 bases align to TRBD1. The V gene's germline CDR1 is SGHAT and CDR2 FQDESV (reference sequence). The CDR3 is made up of 15 amino acids. J was trimmed by 4 bases and V by 1 base; bases with no gene match: 5. The CDR3 sequence is CASSLEQGAAYEQYF. DNA for the CDR3: TGTGCCAGCAGCTTAGAACAGGGGGCGGCATACGAGCAGTACTTC. Filled out from reference TRBV11-1 and TRBJ2-7, the complete variable domain reads EAEVAQSPRYKITEKSQAVAFWCDPISGHATLYWYRQILGQGPELLVQFQDESVVDDSQLPKDRFSAERLKGVDSTLKIQPAELGDSAMYLCASSLEQGAAYEQYFGPGTRLTVT.

The chain carries TRBV13 and TRBJ2-1, with 8 bases that match TRBD1. Looked up from germline, CDR1 is PRHDT and CDR2 is FYEKMQ (reference sequence). The CDR3 loop spans 18 amino acids. V shed 5 bases, J shed 0 bases, and the junction held 12 bases outside the gene matches. CDR3 nucleotides: TGTGCCAGCAGCCATCAGCAAGGGACAGGAAACTCCTACAATGAGCAGTTCTTC. Its protein is CASSHQQGTGNSYNEQFF.

V and J are TRBV11-3 and TRBJ2-7, with 7 bases identical to TRBD2. CDR3 length equals 13 residues. Germline values: CDR1 SGHNT, CDR2 YENEEA. With 4 bases clipped from V and 5 bases from J, the junction kept 5 bases outside the gene matches. The CDR3 nucleotides are TGTGCCAGCAGCTCGGGGACTATCCACGAGCAGTACTTC. Its protein product is CASSSGTIHEQYF.

The chain employs TRBV15 and TRBJ2-1; D is undetermined. V gave up 0 bases and J gave up 8 bases, with 8 bases separating them. The CDR3 sequence is 13 residues long. Per the germline V gene, CDR1 is LNHNV and CDR2 is YYDKDF (reference sequence). CDR3 nucleotides: TGTGCCACCAGCAGAGACGTAGATGATGAGCAGTTCTTC. Its translation is CATSRDVDDEQFF.

V usage is TRBV9 and J usage is TRBJ2-5; the D gene is possibly TRBD2 (5 bases). The CDR3 totals 14 residues. The germline V and J ends were trimmed by 4 bases and 0 bases, with 10 bases remaining between them. Germline V gives CDR1 SGDLS, CDR2 YYNGEE. For the CDR3, the DNA is TGTGCCAGCAGCCCCGGACTCCACCAAGAGACCCAGTACTTC. Protein product: CASSPGLHQETQYF.

The V call is TRBV4-2, the J call TRBJ2-1; 10 bases map to TRBD2. V shed 1 base and J 6 bases; nucleotides not matched to a gene: 3. This CDR3 is built from 15 residues. Germline CDR1 LGHNA, CDR2 YNFKEQ. CDR3 region: CASSQGAGGGNEQFF. DNA of the CDR3: TGTGCCAGCAGCCAAGGAGCGGGAGGGGGCAATGAGCAGTTCTTC.

The chain employs TRBV5-6 and TRBJ1-5; weak D call: TRBD1 (6 bases). CDR1 is SGHDT, CDR2 YYEEEE, per germline. Trimming removed 4 bases from V and 7 bases from J, with 18 bases in between. CDR3 length equals 15 residues. CDR3 bases: TGTGCCAGCAGCCGCTTGGGGGGGGCGGCGCAGCCCCAGCATTTT. Protein product: CASSRLGGAAQPQHF.

The chain is built from TRBV18 and TRBJ1-4; TRBD1 might be the D (6 bases). The V gene's germline CDR1 is KGHSH and CDR2 LQKENI. V was trimmed by 4 bases and J by 4 bases, leaving 13 bases between them. This CDR3 contains 15 residues. DNA for the CDR3: TGTGCCAGCTCACAAAGTACAGGGTTTAATGAAAAACTGTTTTTT. This translates into CASSQSTGFNEKLFF.

V is TRBV28 and J is TRBJ2-7; TRBD1 aligns across 7 bases. The germline V gene has CDR1 MDHEN and CDR2 SYDVKM. There are 14 residues in the CDR3. The ends lost 5 bases at V and 2 bases at J; junction bases unmatched: 6. The CDR3 loop is CASSDGDSTYEQYF. The CDR3 nucleotides read TGTGCCAGCAGTGATGGGGACAGTACCTACGAGCAGTACTTC.